Sequencing of this T cell receptor (beta chain) was carried out in a study of blood T cell repertoires in COVID-19. Study information: The origin of the acute and convalescent COVID-19 samples was the United States, Italy and Spain. Sources were T cells, B-cell-depleted T cells, or PBMCs; the material itself was cDNA or gDNA.

The method was immunoSEQ multiplex PCR; TCRdb's version includes in-frame clones alone and lacks a portion of them. Of about 200,000 clones in the sample, 80% to 90% were seen once. With V trimmed by 0 bases and J by 3 bases, 7 bases remained unmatched. The CDR3 contains 16 residues. CDR1 is ENHRY, CDR2 SYGVKD, per germline. The sequenced sample was peripheral blood. This TCR was sampled from a woman older than 75 with acute or convalescent COVID-19. The J gene is TRBJ2-7, the V gene TRBV10-3; 8 nucleotides match TRBD1. This CDR3 reads CAISESAQGARYEQYF. CDR3 coding DNA: TGTGCCATCAGTGAGTCAGCCCAGGGGGCGCGCTACGAGCAGTACTTC.